The 14 T cell receptor beta chains listed next were all sequenced from one sample in a study of post-analysis software for immune sequencing data. Unique molecular identifiers were carried by the TCR beta cDNA libraries. From the PCR reads, TCRdb called clonotypes with MiXCR, one entry per CDR3 protein. The sample includes around 400,000 distinct CDR3 sequences, 35% to 45% seen only once; the top ten take 6.5% to 8%. No antigen is known for these receptors. Study-wide results and caveats: A handful of TRBV segments (TRBV5-6, TRBV5-1 and TRBV20-1 among them) occurred more frequently in patients than in controls.

The sample comprised blood. These receptors were collected from a girl between 2 and 10 years old with multiple sclerosis.

This clonotype has only a few counts. As DNA, the CDR3 is TGCAGTGCGACTTCCTTAGAAGAGACCCAGTACTTC. Protein product: CSATSLEETQYF. The V gene is TRBV20-1, the J gene TRBJ2-5; D ambiguous. Deletions cut 6 bases from V and 3 bases from J, with 11 bases between. CDR3 length: 12 amino acids. The germline gives CDR1 DFQATT, CDR2 SNEGSKA (reference sequence).

In this sample, this clonotype turned up a few times. The rearrangement links TRBV25-1 to TRBJ2-3, with 11 nucleotides matching TRBD2. The V gene's germline CDR1 is MGHDK and CDR2 SYGVNS. J gave up 5 bases and V 0 bases, and 4 bases lay outside the gene matches. The CDR3 contains 16 residues. The DNA for the CDR3 is TGTGCCAGCAGTGAATACAGGCTAGCGGGAGGAGATACGCAGTATTTT. This translates into CASSEYRLAGGDTQYF.

The chain combines TRBV20-1 with TRBJ2-7; D unresolved. The V end was cut by 3 bases, the J end by 2 bases, with 8 bases between. The germline CDR1 and CDR2 sequences are DFQATT and SNEGSKA (reference sequence). This CDR3 contains 12 residues. This CDR3 reads CSASHSPYEQYF. DNA for the CDR3: TGCAGTGCTAGCCACTCCCCCTACGAGCAGTACTTC.

This clonotype came up a few times. The chain recombines TRBV28 with TRBJ2-5, with a weak D call TRBD2 (5 bases). V lost 6 bases, J lost 3 bases, and 11 bases lay in between. From germline, CDR1 is MDHEN and CDR2 SYDVKM. The CDR3 totals 13 residues. The CDR3 nucleotides read TGTGCCAGCAGCCCCGGGGAAGAAGAGACCCAGTACTTC. Its translation is CASSPGEEETQYF.

Worth noting for this clonotype: Possible read error: a much larger clone is one base away. The chain carries TRBV29-1 and TRBJ1-2, with D unresolved. Germline CDR1 and CDR2: SQVTM and ANQGSEA. V was trimmed by 0 bases and J by 7 bases, leaving 15 bases between them. There are 14 residues in the CDR3. CDR3 protein: CSVEDEVLYGGYTF. The CDR3 DNA sequence: TGCAGCGTTGAAGATGAAGTCTTATACGGTGGCTACACCTTC.

This clonotype has a handful of counts. The V and J genes are TRBV7-3 and TRBJ2-5, with D possibly being TRBD1 (6 bases). Germline CDR1 is SGHTA and CDR2 is FQGTGA. Trimming shortened V by 5 bases and J by 5 bases, and 12 bases separated the two germline ends. The CDR3 is 13 amino acids. The CDR3 nucleotides are TGTGCCAGCAGCCAAACAGGGATGGAGACCCAGTACTTC. It encodes CASSQTGMETQYF.

The rearrangement joins TRBV6-2 or TRBV6-3 to TRBJ1-5; maybe TRBD1 (5 bases). V shed 6 bases and J shed 3 bases, with 15 bases lying between them. This CDR3 has 15 residues. Per the germline V gene, CDR1 is MNHEY and CDR2 is SVGEGT. The CDR3 here is CASSEGPLFNQPQHF. In DNA form, the CDR3 reads TGTGCCAGCAGCGAGGGACCGCTATTCAATCAGCCCCAGCATTTT.

The chain links TRBV20-1 to TRBJ2-7; 10 bases are a match to TRBD1. The germline V gene has CDR1 DFQATT and CDR2 SNEGSKA (reference sequence). The CDR3 length is 15 residues. V dropped 3 bases and J dropped 3; count of bases not matched to a gene: 8. DNA of the CDR3: TGCAGTGCTAGGGGTGGGACAGGGGAGATCTACGAGCAGTACTTC. Residues: CSARGGTGEIYEQYF.

J is TRBJ1-1 and V is TRBV20-1; D may be TRBD1 (5 bases). Trimming took off 8 bases at V and 3 bases at J, with 19 bases between the two ends. CDR3 length: 14 amino acids. Germline CDR1 and CDR2: DFQATT and SNEGSKA (reference sequence). Here the CDR3 reads CSSRDRDRDTEAFF. The CDR3 DNA reads as TGCAGTAGCCGGGACCGCGACCGGGACACTGAAGCTTTCTTT.

This chain joins TRBV14 and TRBJ1-2, with 7 nucleotides matching TRBD1. After removal of 6 bases from V and 1 base from J, the junction contained 5 bases not matched to a gene. The CDR3 contains 14 residues. The germline gives CDR1 SGHDN, CDR2 FVKESK. In nucleotides, the CDR3 is TGTGCCAGCAGACAAACAGGGGATAACTATGGCTACACCTTC. Protein product: CASRQTGDNYGYTF.

The chain recombines TRBV18 with TRBJ2-1; D might be TRBD2 (5 bases). V lost 1 base and J 4 bases, leaving 8 bases between the germline ends. The germline V gene has CDR1 KGHSH and CDR2 LQKENI. The CDR3 spans 14 residues. Written as DNA, the CDR3 is TGTGCCAGCTCACCACGGGGAGAATACAATGAGCAGTTCTTC. It is translated as CASSPRGEYNEQFF.

The rearrangement joins TRBV4-1 to TRBJ1-2; 7 bases agree with TRBD1. J lost 2 bases, V lost 6 bases, and 15 bases had no gene match. This CDR3 is 17 amino acids long. The germline V gene encodes CDR1 MGHRA and CDR2 YSYEKL. The CDR3 coding sequence is TGCGCCAGCAGGCACCGGGACAGCTATGGTTTAAACTATGGCTACACCTTC. Its translation is CASRHRDSYGLNYGYTF.

In its sample, this clonotype was seen a few times. The chain's CDR3 is CASSLPGQGDYEQFF. In DNA, the CDR3 is TGTGCCAGCAGTTTGCCGGGACAGGGGGACTATGAGCAGTTCTTC. The V gene is TRBV27, the J gene TRBJ2-1; 11 nucleotides agree with TRBD1. Per germline, CDR1 MNHEY and CDR2 SMNVEV (reference sequence). Unmatched junction bases numbered 6, after V lost 3 bases and J lost 8 bases. The CDR3 has 15 amino acids.

Many counts were recorded for this clonotype. This chain links TRBV7-7 with TRBJ2-1; 7 nucleotides line up with TRBD2. With 1 base clipped from V and 3 bases from J, the junction kept 3 bases outside the gene matches. The length of the CDR3 is 15 residues. CDR1 and CDR2 (germline): SSHAT, FNYEAQ (reference sequence). The CDR3 bases are TGTGCCAGCAGCTTAGGCGGGGGAGACTACAATGAGCAGTTCTTC. Residues: CASSLGGGDYNEQFF.